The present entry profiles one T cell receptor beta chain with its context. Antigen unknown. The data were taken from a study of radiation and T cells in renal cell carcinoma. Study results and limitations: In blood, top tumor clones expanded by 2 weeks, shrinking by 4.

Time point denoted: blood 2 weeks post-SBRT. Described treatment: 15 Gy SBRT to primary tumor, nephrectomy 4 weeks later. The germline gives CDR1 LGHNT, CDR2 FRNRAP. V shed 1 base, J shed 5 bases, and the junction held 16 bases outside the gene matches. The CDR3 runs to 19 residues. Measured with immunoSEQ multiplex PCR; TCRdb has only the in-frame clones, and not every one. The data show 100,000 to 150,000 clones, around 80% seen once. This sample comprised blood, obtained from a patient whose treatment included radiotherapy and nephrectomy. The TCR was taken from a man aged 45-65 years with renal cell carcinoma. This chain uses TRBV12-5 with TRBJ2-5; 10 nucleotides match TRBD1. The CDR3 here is CASGLALFSDRGLRETQYF. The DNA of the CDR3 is TGTGCTAGTGGTTTGGCCCTATTTTCCGACAGGGGGCTTAGGGAGACCCAGTACTTC.